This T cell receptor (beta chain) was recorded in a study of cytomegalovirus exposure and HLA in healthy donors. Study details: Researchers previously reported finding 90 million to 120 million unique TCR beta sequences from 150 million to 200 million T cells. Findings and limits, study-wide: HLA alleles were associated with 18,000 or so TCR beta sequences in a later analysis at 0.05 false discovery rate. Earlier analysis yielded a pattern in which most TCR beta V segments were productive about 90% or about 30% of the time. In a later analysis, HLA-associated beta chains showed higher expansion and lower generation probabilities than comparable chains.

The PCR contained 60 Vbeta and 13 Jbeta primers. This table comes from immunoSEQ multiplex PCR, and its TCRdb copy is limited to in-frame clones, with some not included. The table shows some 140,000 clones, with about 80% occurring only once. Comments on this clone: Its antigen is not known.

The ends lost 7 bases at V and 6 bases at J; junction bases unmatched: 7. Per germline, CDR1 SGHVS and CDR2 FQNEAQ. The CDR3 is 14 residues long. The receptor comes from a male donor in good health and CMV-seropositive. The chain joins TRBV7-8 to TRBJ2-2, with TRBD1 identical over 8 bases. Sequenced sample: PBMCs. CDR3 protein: CASKGQGVPGELFF. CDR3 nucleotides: TGTGCCAGCAAAGGACAGGGAGTTCCCGGGGAGCTGTTTTTT.